The T cell receptor beta chain under discussion was sequenced for a study of CD8 T cells in Susac syndrome. Of note for this clonotype: Its antigen remains unknown.

The RNA, about 0.45 to 1 ug, was put through reverse transcription using random hexamers. The authors amplified TCR beta CDR3 across 54 Vbeta and 13 Jbeta using immunoSEQ multiplex PCR. TCRdb passed the immunoSEQ multiplex PCR reads through MiXCR, listing each CDR3 protein once. The table lists under 70,000 distinct CDR3 sequences, 90% to 95% of them singletons, with approximately 0.18% in the top ten. Per germline, CDR1 DFQATT and CDR2 SNEGSKA (reference sequence). The CDR3 totals 14 residues. V gave up 5 bases and J gave up 3 bases; unmatched junction bases: 8. From blood CD8+ and CD4+ T cells, the TCR beta chain was sequenced. Bulk CD8+ and CD4+ cells came from magnetic negative isolation; CD8+ TEMRA by FACS. General study points: In its TCR sequencing and HLA analysis, the study acknowledged that the number of individuals was relatively small.

The receptor comes from a human donor in good health. The sequenced sample was CD8+ T cells from PBMCs. The chain uses TRBV20-1 and TRBJ2-7; the match to TRBD1 covers 9 bases. The CDR3 sequence is CSASDGTGSYEQYF. Written as DNA, the CDR3 is TGCAGTGCTTCTGACGGGACAGGGAGCTACGAGCAGTACTTC.